Listed below are T cell receptor beta chains from one sample, sequenced in a study of blood T cells in healthy people across ages. TCRdb independently ran MiXCR on the 5' RACE reads; one entry per CDR3 protein. Altogether about 640,000 distinct CDR3 sequences are present, roughly 58% being singletons, with the ten largest covering 30% to 40%. The specimen sequenced was blood. These TCRs come from a man between 60 and 75 years old in good health. The conserved cysteine and the conserved F or W are not part of the CDR3 here. Fields, in order: J gene, V gene, D gene, CDR3 protein. D genes are given only for firm matches.

j_gene: TRBJ2-2
v_gene: TRBV11-2
d_gene: TRBD2
CDR3aa: ASSPVAGGTGELF

j_gene: TRBJ2-3
v_gene: TRBV2
d_gene: TRBD1
CDR3aa: ASRDRVDTDTQY

j_gene: TRBJ2-4
v_gene: TRBV5-1
d_gene: TRBD1
CDR3aa: ASSWTGGANIQY

j_gene: TRBJ1-3
v_gene: TRBV20-1
d_gene: NA
CDR3aa: SAPTVPGNTIY

j_gene: TRBJ1-5
v_gene: TRBV20-1
d_gene: TRBD1
CDR3aa: SAREWTGNQPQH

j_gene: TRBJ2-2
v_gene: TRBV12-3/TRBV12-4
d_gene: NA
CDR3aa: ASKQGGYGELF

j_gene: TRBJ1-3
v_gene: TRBV12-3/TRBV12-4
d_gene: NA
CDR3aa: ASSLDLHSGNTIY

j_gene: TRBJ2-1
v_gene: TRBV29-1
d_gene: TRBD1
CDR3aa: SALDRTNYNEQF

j_gene: TRBJ2-5
v_gene: TRBV7-2
d_gene: NA
CDR3aa: ASSFPGRETQY

j_gene: TRBJ2-1
v_gene: TRBV5-1
d_gene: NA
CDR3aa: ASSFRLAGQRRNEQF

j_gene: TRBJ2-6
v_gene: TRBV6-6
d_gene: NA
CDR3aa: ASRGGANVLT

j_gene: TRBJ2-1
v_gene: TRBV5-1
d_gene: NA
CDR3aa: ASSLNGNEQF

j_gene: TRBJ2-2
v_gene: TRBV5-1
d_gene: TRBD1
CDR3aa: ASSSVASRTGNTGELF

j_gene: TRBJ2-1
v_gene: TRBV4-1
d_gene: TRBD1
CDR3aa: ASSSPGQGLGNEQF

j_gene: TRBJ2-1
v_gene: TRBV7-9
d_gene: NA
CDR3aa: ASSTSGKRQSSYNEQF

j_gene: TRBJ2-2
v_gene: TRBV7-2
d_gene: TRBD2
CDR3aa: ASSTPLATGELF

j_gene: TRBJ2-7
v_gene: TRBV20-1
d_gene: TRBD2
CDR3aa: SATRLAGGLGAYEQY

j_gene: TRBJ2-1
v_gene: TRBV24-1
d_gene: TRBD1
CDR3aa: ATSDPGQANNEQF

j_gene: TRBJ2-3
v_gene: TRBV7-6
d_gene: NA
CDR3aa: ASSSQGITSTDTQY

j_gene: TRBJ1-2
v_gene: TRBV20-1
d_gene: NA
CDR3aa: SARRDSPNYGYT

j_gene: TRBJ2-5
v_gene: TRBV7-8
d_gene: TRBD2
CDR3aa: ASSLPGGPQETQY

j_gene: TRBJ2-1
v_gene: TRBV6-5
d_gene: NA
CDR3aa: ASRRQFEQF

j_gene: TRBJ2-1
v_gene: TRBV5-1
d_gene: NA
CDR3aa: ASRLTTSEYEQF

j_gene: TRBJ2-3
v_gene: TRBV21-1
d_gene: NA
CDR3aa: ASSKERGPRFTDTQY